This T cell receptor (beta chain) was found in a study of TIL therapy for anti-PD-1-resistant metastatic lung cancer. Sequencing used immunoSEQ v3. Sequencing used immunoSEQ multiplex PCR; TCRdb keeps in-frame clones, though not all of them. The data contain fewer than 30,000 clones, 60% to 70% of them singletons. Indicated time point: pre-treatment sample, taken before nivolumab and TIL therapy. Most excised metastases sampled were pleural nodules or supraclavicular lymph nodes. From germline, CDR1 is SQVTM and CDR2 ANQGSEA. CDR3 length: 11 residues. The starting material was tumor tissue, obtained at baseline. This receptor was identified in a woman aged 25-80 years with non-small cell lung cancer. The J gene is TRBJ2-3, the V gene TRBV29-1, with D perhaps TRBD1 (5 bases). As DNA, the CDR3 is TGCTCGACAGCTAGCACAGATACGCAGTATTTT. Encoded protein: CSTASTDTQYF.